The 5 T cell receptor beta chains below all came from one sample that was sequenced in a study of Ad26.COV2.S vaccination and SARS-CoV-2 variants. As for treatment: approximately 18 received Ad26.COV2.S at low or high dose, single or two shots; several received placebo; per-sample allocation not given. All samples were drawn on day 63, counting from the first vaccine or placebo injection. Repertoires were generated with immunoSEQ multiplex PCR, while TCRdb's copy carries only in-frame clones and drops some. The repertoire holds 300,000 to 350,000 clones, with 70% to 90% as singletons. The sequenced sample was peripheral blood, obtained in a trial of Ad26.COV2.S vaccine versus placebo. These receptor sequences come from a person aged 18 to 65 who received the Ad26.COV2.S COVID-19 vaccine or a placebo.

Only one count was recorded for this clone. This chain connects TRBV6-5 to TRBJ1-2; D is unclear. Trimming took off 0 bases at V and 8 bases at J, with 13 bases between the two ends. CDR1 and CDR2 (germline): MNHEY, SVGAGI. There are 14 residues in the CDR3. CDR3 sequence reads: CASSYSSASGGYTF. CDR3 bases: TGTGCCAGCAGTTACTCTTCGGCCTCGGGGGGCTACACCTTC.

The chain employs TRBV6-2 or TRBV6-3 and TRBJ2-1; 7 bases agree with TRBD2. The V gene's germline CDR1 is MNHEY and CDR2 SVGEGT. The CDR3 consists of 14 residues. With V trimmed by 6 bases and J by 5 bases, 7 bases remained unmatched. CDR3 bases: TGTGCCAGCAGCCGAGCCGGGACTAACAATGAGCAGTTCTTC. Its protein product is CASSRAGTNNEQFF.

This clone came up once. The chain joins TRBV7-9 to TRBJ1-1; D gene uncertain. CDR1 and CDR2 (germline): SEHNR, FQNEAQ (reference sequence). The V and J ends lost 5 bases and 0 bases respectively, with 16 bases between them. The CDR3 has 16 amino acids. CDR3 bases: TGTGCCAGCAGCCCTTCCGTGGGCGGGGTGAACACTGAAGCTTTCTTT. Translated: CASSPSVGGVNTEAFF.

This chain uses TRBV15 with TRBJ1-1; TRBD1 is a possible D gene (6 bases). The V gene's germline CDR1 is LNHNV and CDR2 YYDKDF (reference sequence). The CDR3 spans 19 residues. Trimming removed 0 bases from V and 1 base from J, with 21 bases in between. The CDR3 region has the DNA TGTGCCACCAGCAGAGATGGATGGGGGCAGGGCGAAGGGAACACTGAAGCTTTCTTT. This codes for CATSRDGWGQGEGNTEAFF.

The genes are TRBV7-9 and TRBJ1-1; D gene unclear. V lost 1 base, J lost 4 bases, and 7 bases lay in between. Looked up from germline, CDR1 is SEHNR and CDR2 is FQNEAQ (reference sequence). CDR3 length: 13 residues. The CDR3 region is CASSLGQSTEAFF. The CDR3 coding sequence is TGTGCCAGCAGCTTAGGACAAAGCACTGAAGCTTTCTTT.